The rows below give T cell receptor beta chains drawn from one sample of a study of T-cell reconstitution after alpha-beta-depleted transplantation in children. TCRdb reanalysed the PCR reads using MiXCR and keeps one entry per CDR3 protein. The data show over 4,500 distinct CDR3 sequences, about a quarter seen once. The sample here was PBMCs, mostly from graft donor cells, taken 60 days after TCRalphabeta/CD19-depleted stem cell transplant. These receptors all come from a male patient between 2 and 15 years old who had a stem cell transplant for acute lymphoblastic leukemia, so the T cells may come from the graft donor. CDR3s include the opening cysteine and the closing phenylalanine or tryptophan. D genes are given only for firm matches. Rows may omit the clone size; those that give it use once, few, many or a size class.

V	size	J	D	DNA	CDR3
TRBV28	few	TRBJ2-7	-	TGTGCCAGCATAAACAGGAGGTACGAGCAGTACTTC	CASINRRYEQYF
TRBV10-1	medium-sized	TRBJ2-7	-	TGCGCCAGCAGTGATGGTCAAATCGGGGGCGAGCAGTACTTC	CASSDGQIGGEQYF
TRBV7-9	-	TRBJ2-5	-	TGTGCCAGCAGCTTAGTTTTTGTGGAGCAAGAAGCCCAGTACTTC	CASSLVFVEQEAQYF
TRBV19	many	TRBJ2-2	TRBD1	TGTGCCAGTAGTAGGACAGGGACGGGCACCGGGGAGCTGTTTTTT	CASSRTGTGTGELFF
TRBV10-3	many	TRBJ2-5	-	TGTGCCATCAGTGAGTTGGTTAGCGCCCTAAGAGAGACCCAGTACTTC	CAISELVSALRETQYF
TRBV7-9	many	TRBJ1-2	TRBD1	TGTGCCAGCAGCTGGCAGGGGGGTGGCTACACCTTC	CASSWQGGGYTF
TRBV12-3/TRBV12-4	-	TRBJ2-1	TRBD2	TGTGCCAGCAGTTTTCTAGCGGGCGCGAATGAGCAGTTCTTC	CASSFLAGANEQFF
TRBV7-9	medium-sized	TRBJ2-7	TRBD1	TGTGCCAGCAGCCTCCGACAGGGGGCGCAGAAGGAGCAGTACTTC	CASSLRQGAQKEQYF
TRBV13	many	TRBJ2-2	TRBD2	TGTGCCAGCAGCCACGACACTAGCGGGAACACCGGGGAGCTGTTTTTT	CASSHDTSGNTGELFF
TRBV21-1	many	TRBJ2-5	-	TGTGCCAGCAGCGTTCAACCCGGGACTAGCGGGAGGGAATCATACTTC	CASSVQPGTSGRESYF
TRBV25-1	many	TRBJ1-6	-	TGTGCCAGCAGTCCCCCCGGAGCAGATTATAATTCACCCCTCCACTTT	CASSPPGADYNSPLHF
TRBV7-9	many	TRBJ2-7	-	TGTGCCAGCAGCTCCAGACTAGGGGGCGAGCAGTACTTC	CASSSRLGGEQYF
TRBV6-2/TRBV6-3	many	TRBJ1-1	-	TGTGCCAGCAGGCAATCCCGGGGGGCCAGTCCGAACACTGAAGCTTTCTTT	CASRQSRGASPNTEAFF
TRBV4-2	many	TRBJ2-3	TRBD2	TGTGCCAGCAGCCCCTGGACTAGCTCCGGACCCCTATCGAGAGATACGCAGTATTTT	CASSPWTSSGPLSRDTQYF
TRBV27	many	TRBJ2-1	TRBD1	TGTGCCAGCACCCGGACAGGGAGTTCTGTAACCTACAATGAGCAGTTCTTC	CASTRTGSSVTYNEQFF
TRBV7-9	many	TRBJ1-1	TRBD1	TGTGCCAGCAGCTCCCGGACAGGAGAGAACACTGAAGCTTTCTTT	CASSSRTGENTEAFF
TRBV4-2	-	TRBJ2-7	-	TGTGCCATGGGCCCCAGCCCCTACGAGCAGTACTTC	CAMGPSPYEQYF
TRBV3-1	-	TRBJ2-5	TRBD2	TGTGCCTGCTCCCAACTCACGAGGACTAGCGGCAAAGAGACCCAGTACTTC	CACSQLTRTSGKETQYF
TRBV5-5	many	TRBJ2-7	-	TGTGCCAGCAGCCTAATAACGGGTCATGATTACGAGCAGTACTTC	CASSLITGHDYEQYF
TRBV5-1	few	TRBJ1-1	-	TGCGCCAGCAGCTTTAACAGTAATAATGAAGCTTTCTTT	CASSFNSNNEAFF
TRBV11-1	many	TRBJ2-5	TRBD2	TGTGCCAGCAGCTTGACTACCCAACCGGGACTAGCATATAGGGAGACCCAGTACTTC	CASSLTTQPGLAYRETQYF
TRBV5-1	medium-sized	TRBJ2-7	-	TGCGCCAGCACCCGGGGAGAAGAGTCCTACGAGCAGTACTTC	CASTRGEESYEQYF